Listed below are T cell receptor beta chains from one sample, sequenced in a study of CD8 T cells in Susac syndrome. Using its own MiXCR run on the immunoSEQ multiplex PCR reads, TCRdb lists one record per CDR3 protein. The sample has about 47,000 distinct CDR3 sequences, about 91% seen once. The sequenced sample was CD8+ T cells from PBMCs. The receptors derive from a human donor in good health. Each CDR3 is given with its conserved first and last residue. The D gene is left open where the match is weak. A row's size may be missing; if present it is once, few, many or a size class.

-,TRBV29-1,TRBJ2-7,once,CSVEFWLGSSYEQYF,TGCAGCGTTGAATTTTGGTTGGGGAGCTCCTACGAGCAGTACTTC
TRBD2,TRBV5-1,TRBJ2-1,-,CASSPGGLAYNEQFF,TGCGCCAGCAGCCCCGGAGGACTAGCATACAATGAGCAGTTCTTC
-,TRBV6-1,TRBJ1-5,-,CASSEVIGENQPQHF,TGTGCCAGCAGTGAAGTAATAGGAGAGAATCAGCCCCAGCATTTT
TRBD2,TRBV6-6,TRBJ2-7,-,CASSYSDLADSYEQYF,TGTGCCAGCAGTTACTCGGACCTAGCGGACTCCTACGAGCAGTACTTC
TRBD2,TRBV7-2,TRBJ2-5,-,CASSLVSWEGQETQYF,TGTGCCAGCAGCTTAGTGTCATGGGAGGGACAAGAGACCCAGTACTTC
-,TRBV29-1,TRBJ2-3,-,CSVTSDTQYF,TGCAGCGTTACGTCAGATACGCAGTATTTT
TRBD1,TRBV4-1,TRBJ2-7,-,CASSYSTGSSYEQYF,TGCGCCAGCAGCTACTCGACAGGGAGCTCCTACGAGCAGTACTTC
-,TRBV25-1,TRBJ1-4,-,CASRGDENEKLFF,TGTGCCAGCAGAGGGGACGAAAATGAAAAACTGTTTTTT
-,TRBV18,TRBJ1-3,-,CASSPGTRQGFGNTIYF,TGTGCCAGCTCACCAGGGACGAGGCAGGGATTCGGAAACACCATATATTTT
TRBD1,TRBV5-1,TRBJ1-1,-,CASSLGQGAVFRTEAFF,TGCGCCAGCAGCTTGGGACAGGGGGCTGTATTCAGAACTGAAGCTTTCTTT
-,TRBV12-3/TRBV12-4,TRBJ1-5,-,CASSYGPGNQPQHF,TGTGCCAGCAGCTACGGCCCGGGCAATCAGCCCCAGCATTTT
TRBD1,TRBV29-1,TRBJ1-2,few,CSVHDIRDRIYGYTF,TGCAGCGTTCATGATATCCGGGACAGGATCTATGGCTACACCTTC
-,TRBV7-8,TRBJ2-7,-,CASSLGLGGEQYF,TGTGCCAGCAGCTTAGGGCTAGGAGGCGAGCAGTACTTC
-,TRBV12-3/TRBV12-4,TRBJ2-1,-,CASSFGLSYYNEQFF,TGTGCCAGCAGTTTCGGACTAAGCTACTACAATGAGCAGTTCTTC
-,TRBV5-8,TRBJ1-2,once,CASSLGTEIDSYGYTF,TGTGCCAGCAGCTTGGGGACAGAAATTGACTCCTATGGCTACACCTTC
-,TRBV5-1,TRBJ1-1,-,CASRDGTEAFF,TGCGCCAGCCGGGATGGCACTGAAGCTTTCTTT
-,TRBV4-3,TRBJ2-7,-,CASSQVGGTEQYF,TGCGCCAGCAGCCAAGTAGGCGGCACCGAGCAGTACTTC
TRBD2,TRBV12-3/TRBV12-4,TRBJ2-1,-,CASSPRASGEQFF,TGTGCCAGCAGTCCTCGTGCTAGCGGGGAGCAGTTCTTC
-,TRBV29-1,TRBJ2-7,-,CSVKLTATYEQYF,TGCAGCGTGAAACTTACTGCGACCTACGAGCAGTACTTC
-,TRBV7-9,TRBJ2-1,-,CASSSSSDVASYNEQFF,TGTGCCAGCAGCTCCTCGTCGGACGTTGCCTCCTACAATGAGCAGTTCTTC
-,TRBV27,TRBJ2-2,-,CASRDVAGELFF,TGTGCCAGCAGAGATGTTGCCGGGGAGCTGTTTTTT
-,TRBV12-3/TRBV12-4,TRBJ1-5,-,CASSSDRPPRPQHF,TGTGCCAGCAGTTCGGACAGACCCCCCCGGCCCCAGCATTTT
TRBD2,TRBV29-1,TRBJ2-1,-,CSVERGPGRGSYNEQFF,TGCAGCGTGGAAAGGGGCCCAGGGAGGGGTTCGTACAATGAGCAGTTCTTC
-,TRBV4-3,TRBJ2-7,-,CASSQEVESYEQYF,TGCGCCAGCAGCCAAGAAGTGGAGTCCTACGAGCAGTACTTC
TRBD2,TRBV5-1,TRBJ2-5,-,CASSPGTSGSNWETQYF,TGCGCCAGCAGCCCGGGGACTAGCGGGAGTAACTGGGAGACCCAGTACTTC
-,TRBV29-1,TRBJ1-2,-,CSVERQDYGYTF,TGCAGCGTTGAAAGGCAGGACTATGGCTACACCTTC
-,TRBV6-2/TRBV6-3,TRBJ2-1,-,CASSPPGLPDYNEQFF,TGTGCCAGCAGTCCCCCAGGTCTCCCCGACTACAATGAGCAGTTCTTC
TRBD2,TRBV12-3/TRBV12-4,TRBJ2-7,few,CASSSGLAGISYEQYF,TGTGCCAGCAGTTCCGGACTAGCGGGGATCTCCTACGAGCAGTACTTC
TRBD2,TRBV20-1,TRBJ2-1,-,CSASSGRAYNEQFF,TGCAGTGCTTCTAGCGGGAGGGCCTACAATGAGCAGTTCTTC
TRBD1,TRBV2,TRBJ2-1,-,CASSPGQGAGEQFF,TGTGCCAGCAGTCCGGGACAGGGGGCAGGGGAGCAGTTCTTC
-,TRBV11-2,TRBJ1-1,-,CASSPRRGADDTEAFF,TGTGCCAGCAGCCCCAGAAGAGGGGCAGACGACACTGAAGCTTTCTTT
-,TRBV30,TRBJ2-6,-,CAWSVGAGANVLTF,TGTGCCTGGAGTGTAGGGGCTGGGGCCAACGTCCTGACTTTC
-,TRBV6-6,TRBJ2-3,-,CASSYSQTGDTQYF,TGTGCCAGCAGTTACTCACAGACTGGGGATACGCAGTATTTT
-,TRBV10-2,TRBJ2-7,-,CASSEFRQGIYEQYF,TGCGCCAGCAGTGAGTTCCGTCAGGGGATTTACGAGCAGTACTTC
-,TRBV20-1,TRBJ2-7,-,CSARGVDRDLHEQYF,TGCAGTGCTAGAGGAGTTGACCGGGACCTACACGAGCAGTACTTC
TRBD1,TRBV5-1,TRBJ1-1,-,CASSLGQGLLNTEAFF,TGCGCCAGCAGCTTGGGACAGGGGCTCCTAAACACTGAAGCTTTCTTT
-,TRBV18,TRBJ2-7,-,CASSPRSAGTPREQYF,TGTGCCAGCTCACCCAGATCCGCGGGAACGCCTCGCGAGCAGTACTTC
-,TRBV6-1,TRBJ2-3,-,CASRKGDTALTDTQYF,TGTGCCAGCCGTAAGGGGGACACAGCGCTCACAGATACGCAGTATTTT
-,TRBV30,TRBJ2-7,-,CAWGPTGNEQYF,TGTGCCTGGGGGCCAACAGGGAACGAGCAGTACTTC
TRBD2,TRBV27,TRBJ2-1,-,CASSSISGTGDEQFF,TGTGCCAGCAGTTCGATTAGCGGGACGGGGGATGAGCAGTTCTTC
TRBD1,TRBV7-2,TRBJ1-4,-,CASSSTGDRAYNEKLFF,TGTGCCAGCAGCTCAACAGGGGATAGGGCCTATAATGAAAAACTGTTTTTT
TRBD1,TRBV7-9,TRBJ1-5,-,CASSLGVGQEFNQPQHF,TGTGCCAGCAGCTTAGGAGTGGGACAGGAGTTCAATCAGCCCCAGCATTTT
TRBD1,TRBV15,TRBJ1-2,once,CATHRTGAYGYTF,TGTGCCACCCATCGGACAGGGGCTTATGGCTACACCTTC
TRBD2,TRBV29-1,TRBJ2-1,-,CSVALAGGNEQFF,TGCAGCGTTGCACTAGCGGGAGGGAATGAGCAGTTCTTC
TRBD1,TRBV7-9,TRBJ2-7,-,CASSLTSGRDREVYEQYF,TGTGCCAGCAGCTTAACCTCTGGCCGGGACAGGGAGGTCTACGAGCAGTACTTC
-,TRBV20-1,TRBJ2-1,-,CSATPIEGAYNEQFF,TGCAGTGCCACCCCGATTGAAGGCGCCTACAATGAGCAGTTCTTC
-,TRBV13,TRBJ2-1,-,CASSPHLNPNEQFF,TGTGCCAGCAGCCCCCATTTAAACCCCAATGAGCAGTTCTTC
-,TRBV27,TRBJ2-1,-,CASSPRGRGSYNEQFF,TGTGCCAGCAGCCCCCGTGGGCGAGGCTCCTACAATGAGCAGTTCTTC
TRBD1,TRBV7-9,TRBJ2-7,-,CASTPDRSYEQYF,TGTGCCAGCACCCCGGACAGGTCTTACGAGCAGTACTTC
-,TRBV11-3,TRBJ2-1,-,CASSLAGSNEQFF,TGTGCCAGCAGCTTAGCAGGGAGCAATGAGCAGTTCTTC